Listed below are T cell receptor beta chains from one sample, sequenced in a study of blood T cells in healthy people across ages. TCRdb processed the 5' RACE reads anew with MiXCR; each CDR3 protein has one entry. Counted here are 1,800,000 or so distinct CDR3 sequences, 39% occurring once; the ten biggest clones make up under 30%. Sequenced: blood. The receptors derive from a human donor in good health. CDR3s include the opening cysteine and the closing phenylalanine or tryptophan. A D gene is named only where the DNA matches it firmly. Clone size is given for some rows only: seen once, a few or many times, or a class if the clone is expanded.

J: TRBJ1-4
size: .
D: .
V: TRBV6-6
DNA: TGTGCCAGCAGTTTTGGAGACATCGGGGGAGAGGAAAAACTGTTTTTT
CDR3: CASSFGDIGGEEKLFF

J: TRBJ2-7
size: few
D: .
V: TRBV28
DNA: TGTGCCAGCAGTTTCAGAGGGAGGCCCTACGAGCAGTACTTC
CDR3: CASSFRGRPYEQYF

J: TRBJ2-7
size: .
D: TRBD1
V: TRBV20-1
DNA: TGCAGTGCTAGAGATGGGGCACAGGGGATCGAGCAGTACTTC
CDR3: CSARDGAQGIEQYF

J: TRBJ1-1
size: .
D: .
V: TRBV2
DNA: TGTGCCAGCAGTGAACTGTCTATAGGGAACACTGAAGCTTTCTTT
CDR3: CASSELSIGNTEAFF

J: TRBJ2-2
size: .
D: .
V: TRBV5-1
DNA: TGCGCCACCAGGGACGGGAACACCGGGGAGCTGTTTTTT
CDR3: CATRDGNTGELFF

J: TRBJ2-6
size: few
D: .
V: TRBV5-6
DNA: TGTGCCAGCAGCTTCTTCATACAGACTGTCTCTGGGGCCAACGTCCTGACTTTC
CDR3: CASSFFIQTVSGANVLTF

J: TRBJ2-1
size: .
D: .
V: TRBV7-9
DNA: TGTGCCAGCAGACCTATAAACAGGGACAATGAGCAGTTCTTC
CDR3: CASRPINRDNEQFF

J: TRBJ1-6
size: few
D: .
V: TRBV2
DNA: TGTGCCAGCACCGTGGACAGCTCTGGGGCACCCCTCCACTTT
CDR3: CASTVDSSGAPLHF

J: TRBJ2-7
size: few
D: .
V: TRBV7-2
DNA: TGTGCCAGCAGCCTCCCGGATGGGGGACGCTCCTACGAGCAGTACTTC
CDR3: CASSLPDGGRSYEQYF

J: TRBJ1-1
size: .
D: .
V: TRBV7-9
DNA: TGTGCCAGCAGCTCCCGGTGGGTACACTTGAACACTGAAGCTTTCTTT
CDR3: CASSSRWVHLNTEAFF

J: TRBJ2-3
size: .
D: .
V: TRBV6-2/TRBV6-3
DNA: TGTGCCAGCAGTTACTCACCGATGCGAACCACAGATACGCAGTATTTT
CDR3: CASSYSPMRTTDTQYF

J: TRBJ2-1
size: .
D: .
V: TRBV7-3
DNA: TGTGCCAGCAGCTTAACAGTAGATAGCTCCTACAATGAGCAGTTCTTC
CDR3: CASSLTVDSSYNEQFF

J: TRBJ1-2
size: .
D: TRBD1
V: TRBV4-2
DNA: TGTACCAGCAGCCAAGTTTCGGAGGGGGCCTTAGGTGGCTACACCTTC
CDR3: CTSSQVSEGALGGYTF

J: TRBJ1-2
size: .
D: .
V: TRBV6-2/TRBV6-3
DNA: TGTGCCAGCAGTTGGACCAGGGGTACAGTTTCGGGCTACACCTTC
CDR3: CASSWTRGTVSGYTF

J: TRBJ2-4
size: once
D: .
V: TRBV3-1
DNA: TGTGCCAGCAGCCATCGGGGCAACTCAGATGAGCAGTACTTC
CDR3: CASSHRGNSDEQYF

J: TRBJ1-2
size: .
D: .
V: TRBV4-3
DNA: TGCGCCAGCAGCCACTTAAGGACAGTCAACTGTGGCTACACCTTC
CDR3: CASSHLRTVNCGYTF

J: TRBJ1-6
size: .
D: TRBD1
V: TRBV7-8
DNA: TGTGCCAGCAGGGCCCCGGGACAGGGATATTCACCCCTCCACTTT
CDR3: CASRAPGQGYSPLHF

J: TRBJ1-1
size: .
D: .
V: TRBV29-1
DNA: TGCAGCGTTGAATTGTGGCATTGGGGGACTGAAGCTTTCTTT
CDR3: CSVELWHWGTEAFF

J: TRBJ1-2
size: few
D: .
V: TRBV7-2
DNA: TGTGCCAGCAGCTTAGAAGGAATGTCTAACTATGGCTACACCTTC
CDR3: CASSLEGMSNYGYTF

J: TRBJ2-1
size: .
D: .
V: TRBV6-2/TRBV6-3
DNA: TGTGCCAGCAGTTTAGCTAGCATGGGGAATGAGCAGTTCTTC
CDR3: CASSLASMGNEQFF

J: TRBJ2-5
size: .
D: TRBD2
V: TRBV7-7
DNA: TGTGCCAGCAGCTTAAGGACTAGCGGGATGGAGACCCAGTACTTC
CDR3: CASSLRTSGMETQYF

J: TRBJ2-7
size: .
D: .
V: TRBV20-1
DNA: TGCAGTGCTGGGAGGGCGACAGGGGAAAATTACGAGCAGTACTTC
CDR3: CSAGRATGENYEQYF

J: TRBJ2-7
size: .
D: TRBD1
V: TRBV9
DNA: TGTGCCAGCAGCGGAAGAGGGACAGTAACCAACGAGCAGTACTTC
CDR3: CASSGRGTVTNEQYF

J: TRBJ2-2
size: .
D: TRBD2
V: TRBV4-3
DNA: TGCGCCAGCAGCCAAGGCGGGGGCGGGGGGAAGTACGGGGAGCTGTTTTTT
CDR3: CASSQGGGGGKYGELFF

J: TRBJ2-1
size: few
D: TRBD2
V: TRBV2
DNA: TGTGCCAGCGATTCGGCTAGCGGGTCAAATGAGCAGTTCTTC
CDR3: CASDSASGSNEQFF

J: TRBJ1-2
size: few
D: .
V: TRBV29-1
DNA: TGCAGCGTTGAAGAGCGGGGCCTCCGGGGCTACACCTTC
CDR3: CSVEERGLRGYTF

J: TRBJ1-1
size: few
D: .
V: TRBV7-2
DNA: TGTGCCAGCAGCCATTCATCGGGTGGTGTCGCTTTCTTT
CDR3: CASSHSSGGVAFF

J: TRBJ1-2
size: .
D: .
V: TRBV9
DNA: TGTGCCAGCAGCGCTCAAGAGGGGGTGAGCGGCTACACCTTC
CDR3: CASSAQEGVSGYTF

J: TRBJ1-2
size: .
D: .
V: TRBV7-9
DNA: TGTGCCAGCAGCTTAGAAAACAATAACTATGGCTACACCTTC
CDR3: CASSLENNNYGYTF

J: TRBJ1-2
size: many
D: .
V: TRBV29-1
DNA: TGCAGCGTTGACCCCTCCTATGGCTACACCTTC
CDR3: CSVDPSYGYTF

J: TRBJ2-5
size: few
D: .
V: TRBV29-1
DNA: TGCAGCGTTGAACGACACGGTGGAGAGACCCAGTACTTC
CDR3: CSVERHGGETQYF

J: TRBJ2-7
size: .
D: .
V: TRBV18
DNA: TGTGCCAGCTCACTTGGGATAGCAAACAATGAGCAGTACTTC
CDR3: CASSLGIANNEQYF

J: TRBJ2-7
size: .
D: TRBD1
V: TRBV6-5
DNA: TGTGCCAGCAGTTTGAATACAGGGGTCGAGCAGTACTTC
CDR3: CASSLNTGVEQYF

J: TRBJ1-4
size: .
D: .
V: TRBV7-2
DNA: TGTGCCAGCAGCTACACAAGAGAAAAACTGTTTTTT
CDR3: CASSYTREKLFF

J: TRBJ1-4
size: once
D: .
V: TRBV11-2
DNA: TGTGCCAGCAGCTTCGGGGCCGAAGCGAAACTGTTTTTT
CDR3: CASSFGAEAKLFF

J: TRBJ1-1
size: .
D: .
V: TRBV5-1
DNA: TGCGCCAGCACAGACACTTTCACTGAAGCTTTCTTT
CDR3: CASTDTFTEAFF

J: TRBJ2-5
size: .
D: TRBD1
V: TRBV6-5
DNA: TGTGCCAGCAGTAACAGGGGTGGCCAAGAGACCCAGTACTTC
CDR3: CASSNRGGQETQYF